The 10 T cell receptor beta chains below come from one sample, sequenced in a study of identical twins. TCRdb re-called the 5' RACE reads with MiXCR, one entry per CDR3 protein. The sample includes 430,000 or so distinct CDR3 sequences, about 24% of them seen just once. The data also belong to a second study, concerning T cells expressing NK-cell markers.

Source material: CD4+ T cells sorted from blood. These receptors originate from a young woman in good health.

The CDR3 DNA follows: TGCAGCGTGGGAATACACAGGGATTATAGTGGCTACACCTTC. This sequence encodes CSVGIHRDYSGYTF. The chain joins TRBV29-1 to TRBJ1-2, with D possibly matching TRBD1 (6 bases). Trimming took off 6 bases at V and 7 bases at J, with 21 bases between the two ends. Per the germline V gene, CDR1 is SQVTM and CDR2 is ANQGSEA. The CDR3 extends over 14 amino acids. The full variable domain, completed using reference TRBV29-1 and TRBJ1-2, is SAVISQKPSRDICQRGTSLTIQCQVDSQVTMMFWYRQQPGQSLTLIATANQGSEATYESGFVIDKFPISRPNLTFSTLTVSNMSPEDSSIYLCSVGIHRDYSGYTFGSGTRLTVV.

V gene TRBV6-5 combines with J gene TRBJ2-1; a possible D gene is TRBD1 (8 bases). The CDR3 spans 15 residues. V lost 2 bases and J lost 15, with 23 bases in between. Germline CDR1 MNHEY, CDR2 SVGAGI. The CDR3 DNA reads as TGTGCCAGCAGTTACGGACAGGGAGGGTCTTTCCAGAGGTTCTTC. Protein sequence: CASSYGQGGSFQRFF.

This chain links TRBV7-8 with TRBJ1-6, with 9 bases fitting TRBD1. With 5 bases clipped from V and 11 bases from J, the junction kept 7 bases outside the gene matches. The germline gives CDR1 SGHVS, CDR2 FQNEAQ. The CDR3 is made up of 14 amino acids. CDR3 sequence (DNA): TGTGCCAGCAGCCCTCGGACAGGGGATCCACCCCTCCACTTT. It encodes CASSPRTGDPPLHF.

This clonotype was seen a few times. The gene calls are TRBV4-3 and TRBJ1-2, with TRBD1 matching over 8 bases. V shed 1 base and J 8 bases; nucleotides not matched to a gene: 3. The CDR3 consists of 13 residues. Germline values: CDR1 LGHNA, CDR2 YSLEER. This chain's CDR3 is CASSQGQGLGYTF. The CDR3 coding sequence is TGCGCCAGCAGCCAAGGACAGGGGCTGGGCTACACCTTC.

The chain combines TRBV11-3 with TRBJ1-1; D is perhaps TRBD1 (6 bases). Between the trimmed V and J ends, which lost 5 bases and 3 bases, there was a span of 16 bases. The CDR3 runs 15 residues. CDR1 is SGHNT, CDR2 YENEEA, per germline. CDR3 in DNA: TGTGCCAGCAGCCCCGGGGGGCCGGCGTACACTGAAGCTTTCTTT. It encodes CASSPGGPAYTEAFF. Full variable domain (rest looked up from reference TRBV11-3 and TRBJ1-1): EAGVVQSPRYKIIEKKQPVAFWCNPISGHNTLYWYLQNLGQGPELLIRYENEEAVDDSQLPKDRFSAERLKGVDSTLKIQPAELGDSAVYLCASSPGGPAYTEAFFGQGTRLTVV.

This clonotype appeared a single time. This rearrangement joins TRBV6-2 or TRBV6-3 to TRBJ2-1, with D maybe TRBD1 (7 bases). CDR1 and CDR2 from the germline V gene are MNHEY and SVGEGT. This CDR3 contains 15 residues. Deletions cut 2 bases from V and 9 bases from J, with 17 bases between. DNA for the CDR3: TGTGCCAGCAGTTACAACCCCAGGGGGGTAAGTGAGCAGTTCTTC. It is translated as CASSYNPRGVSEQFF.

This chain connects TRBV27 to TRBJ2-7; 9 nucleotides match TRBD2. This CDR3 region has 14 residues. Germline V gives CDR1 MNHEY, CDR2 SMNVEV (reference sequence). V shed 10 bases and J 3 bases; nucleotides not matched to a gene: 10. CDR3 residues: CAKSTSGLYYEQYF. CDR3 DNA sequence: TGTGCCAAGTCGACTAGCGGATTGTACTACGAGCAGTACTTC.

The table lists this clonotype with many counts. The gene calls are TRBV5-1 and TRBJ1-1; tentative D call: TRBD1 (5 bases). The CDR3 contains 14 residues. Germline-derived CDR1 and CDR2 are SGHRS and YFSETQ. V was clipped by 4 bases and J by 3 bases, with 13 bases between them. The CDR3 nucleotides read TGCGCCAGCAGCCAGGGAGACGGATACACTGAAGCTTTCTTT. Its translation is CASSQGDGYTEAFF.

The chain is built from TRBV11-2 and TRBJ2-4, with D perhaps matching TRBD1 (6 bases). There are 17 residues in the CDR3. Germline CDR1 and CDR2: SGHAT and FQNNGV. V was clipped by 5 bases and J by 3 bases, with 20 bases between them. The CDR3 region has the DNA TGTGCCAGCAGCCCGGTGGGGTGGGGGCATTACAAAAACATTCAGTACTTC. Its protein is CASSPVGWGHYKNIQYF. Together with reference TRBV11-2 and TRBJ2-4, the CDR3 gives the full variable domain: EAGVAQSPRYKIIEKRQSVAFWCNPISGHATLYWYQQILGQGPKLLIQFQNNGVVDDSQLPKDRFSAERLKGVDSTLKIQPAKLEDSAVYLCASSPVGWGHYKNIQYFGAGTRLSVL.

This clonotype showed up just a few times. The chain links TRBV20-1 to TRBJ2-1; D is tentatively TRBD1 or TRBD2 (6 bases each). The CDR3 loop spans 17 amino acids. V dropped 3 bases and J dropped 3 bases, with 21 bases sitting between them. The germline CDR1 and CDR2 sequences are DFQATT and SNEGSKA (reference sequence). The CDR3 DNA is TGCAGTGCTAGTTCTGGGGGGTTTGGGGGCTTCTACAATGAGCAGTTCTTC. Translating it yields CSASSGGFGGFYNEQFF.